What follows are 4 T cell receptor beta chains derived from one specimen sequenced in a study of shared clonotypes between healthy human individuals. Profiled with immunoSEQ multiplex PCR; TCRdb holds only in-frame clones, not every one. The table lists around 100,000 clones, 65% to 75% of them singletons, with roughly a quarter in the top ten. Input material: memory CD8+ T cells sorted from blood. The subset here: CD45RO+ cells pooled with CCR7-negative TemRA cells. These receptors came from a woman aged 30 to 39 in good health.

V and J are TRBV14 and TRBJ2-5; the D call may be TRBD1 or TRBD2 (5 bases each). The CDR3 runs to 16 residues. In germline, CDR1 is SGHDN, CDR2 FVKESK. Trimming stripped 5 bases from V and 2 bases from J, with 18 bases between. CDR3 DNA sequence: TGTGCCAGCAGCGGCCTCAGAGGGACGGGACAAGAGACCCAGTACTTC. This sequence encodes CASSGLRGTGQETQYF. Drawing the rest from reference TRBV14 and TRBJ2-5, the complete variable domain is EAGVTQFPSHSVIEKGQTVTLRCDPISGHDNLYWYRRVMGKEIKFLLHFVKESKQDESGMPNNRFLAERTGGTYSTLKVQPAELEDSGVYFCASSGLRGTGQETQYFGPGTRLLVL.

The chain recombines TRBV5-5 with TRBJ2-3; D possibly corresponds to TRBD2 (5 bases). Looked up from germline, CDR1 is SGHKS and CDR2 is YYEKEE (reference sequence). Trimming took off 1 base at V and 1 base at J, with 7 bases between the two ends. The length of the CDR3 is 14 residues. This chain's CDR3 is CASSLFGGTDTQYF. CDR3 coding DNA: TGTGCCAGCAGCTTGTTCGGGGGCACAGATACGCAGTATTTT.

The genes are TRBV2 and TRBJ2-6, with D hard to call. The germline V gene encodes CDR1 SNHLY and CDR2 FYNNEI. The ends were cut back, 4 bases at V and 3 bases at J, with 13 bases in the middle. The CDR3 sequence is 16 residues long. CDR3: CASSVISTDGANVLTF. The CDR3 nucleotides read TGTGCCAGCAGTGTGATCTCGACGGATGGGGCCAACGTCCTGACTTTC.

This sequence joins TRBV19 and TRBJ2-2, with D maybe TRBD2 (6 bases). V was clipped by 6 bases and J by 4 bases, with 9 bases between them. CDR1 is LNHDA and CDR2 is SQIVND in the germline V gene (reference sequence). This CDR3 comprises 13 residues. For the CDR3, the DNA is TGTGCCAGTAGCGGGAGAATCACCGGGGAGCTGTTTTTT. As protein: CASSGRITGELFF.